The T cell receptor beta chain described here comes from a study of human T cells and chemical hapten exposure. Study in general: The study traced per-sample TCR yield variation mainly to small differences in pooled library volumes.

This clonotype was seen once. Antigen unknown. The template was total RNA from unfractionated whole blood. The study's findings and limits: Sensitization with DPC brought no change to TCRs above 1 in 1000 in frequency.

Individual cDNA molecules each carried unique molecular identifiers attached by the library. How the authors handled the data: A typical sample had approximately 93,000 TCRs, with roughly 20,000 to 700,000 overall. TCRdb reanalysed the reads using MiXCR and keeps one entry per CDR3 protein. The V and J calls, along with clone size, are taken from TCRdb and not from the paper's own processing. The sample lists 95,000 to 150,000 distinct CDR3 sequences, 8.5% seen once, with more than 1.3% in the top ten. This TCR was sampled from a human donor in good health. Some clones in this sample may be carry-over from other donors' samples. Sequenced material: whole blood.

CDR3 DNA: TGTGCCAGCCACCGTGGCGGATCCTACGAGCAGTACTTC. It is translated as CASHRGGSYEQYF. The chain combines TRBV11-2 with TRBJ2-7; the D is unclear. From germline, CDR1 is SGHAT and CDR2 FQNNGV. With 8 bases removed from V and 1 base from J, the gap between germline ends came to 12 bases. The CDR3 is 13 amino acids.